This TCR beta chain was retrieved from a study of T cell repertoires in cytomegalovirus infection (dated by TCRdb to between 2019 and 2020). With regard to the full study: Donor HLA type was relevant to the analysis, as public TCR beta signatures indicated carriage of CMV infection together with the matching HLA type.

A remark on this clonotype: Its antigen remains unidentified. This sequence may be a read error, since a much larger clone differs from it by one base.

Including the terminal cysteine and phenylalanine, the CDR3 comprises 13 residues. The kept DNA is CDR3 alone, 39 bases in frame from the first base. CDR1 and CDR2 are drawn from the germline V gene: SGHTA, FQGTGA. Trimming removed 2 bases from V and 13 bases from J, leaving 12 bases between the germline ends. These reads were obtained on an Illumina HiSeq 1500. The public reads were reanalyzed by TCRdb: fastp trimming at Q25, MiXCR alignment, in-frame beta chains only. All rows with the same CDR3 protein become a single entry with the most common DNA and genes. Within this sample are more than 150,000 distinct CDR3 sequences, with 20% to 30% of them counted one time only. The ten largest clones capture approximately 11% of the sample. Points the paper makes about the study in general: The ex vivo response was dominated by HLA-C-restricted CMV-specific TCR beta clonotypes, which also provided the single most frequent clonotype in two of eight donors. Cumulative frequency of public TCR beta family members discriminated carriers of CMV infection plus the relevant HLA type in this cohort and an independent roughly 320-donor cohort.

The clonotype originates from a human donor in good health (CMV status not recorded). Some clones in this sample may be carry-over from other donors' samples. The sample comprised PBMCs. The rearranged segments are TRBV7-3 and TRBJ1-6; the D gene cannot be named for sure. The nucleotide sequence is TGTGCCAGCAGCTTAGGTCCAATCGATCCCCTCCACTTT. Protein translation: CASSLGPIDPLHF.